These T cell receptor beta chains were read from a single sample in a study of shared clonotypes between healthy human individuals. Repertoires were generated with immunoSEQ multiplex PCR, while TCRdb's copy carries only in-frame clones and drops some. The sample holds approximately 1.5 million clones, 98% seen once. The sequenced sample was naive CD4+ T cells sorted from blood. These receptors came from a man younger than 45 in good health. CDR3s include the opening cysteine and the closing phenylalanine or tryptophan. The D gene is left open where the match is weak. Where a row states a size, it is once, few, many or the class of an expanded clone; other rows omit it.

clone_size d_call j_call v_call cdr3_aa cdr3_nt
NA TRBD2 TRBJ2-7 TRBV7-9 CASSPTLRLAGGNYEQYF TGTGCCAGCAGCCCAACTCTCCGACTAGCGGGAGGAAACTACGAGCAGTACTTC
NA NA TRBJ1-1 TRBV5-1 CASSFDYTEAFF TGCGCCAGCAGTTTCGATTACACTGAAGCTTTCTTT
NA NA TRBJ1-4 TRBV28 CASSLTGSNEKLFF TGTGCCAGCAGTTTAACGGGGAGTAATGAAAAACTGTTTTTT
NA NA TRBJ1-5 TRBV29-1 CSVLVGNQPQHF TGCAGCGTTTTAGTCGGCAATCAGCCCCAGCATTTT
NA NA TRBJ1-1 TRBV5-1 CASSLKVNTEAFF TGCGCCAGCAGCTTAAAGGTTAACACTGAAGCTTTCTTT
NA TRBD2 TRBJ2-3 TRBV5-1 CASSLAVVAGALDTQYF TGCGCCAGCAGCTTGGCCGTGGTAGCGGGGGCCTTGGATACGCAGTATTTT
NA TRBD1 TRBJ1-4 TRBV28 CASSLGDRVGEKLFF TGTGCCAGCAGTTTGGGGGACAGGGTGGGAGAAAAACTGTTTTTT
NA NA TRBJ2-1 TRBV19 CASSIRGQPYNEQFF TGTGCCAGTAGTATCCGCGGGCAACCCTACAATGAGCAGTTCTTC
NA TRBD2 TRBJ2-1 TRBV4-3 CASSQGAATSAAFYNEQFF TGCGCCAGCAGCCAAGGTGCCGCCACTAGCGCAGCCTTCTACAATGAGCAGTTCTTC
NA NA TRBJ2-5 TRBV18 CASSYDGETQYF TGTGCCAGCTCATACGATGGGGAGACCCAGTACTTC
NA NA TRBJ1-5 TRBV7-2 CASSLASQPQHF TGTGCCAGCAGCTTAGCTAGCCAGCCCCAGCATTTT
once NA TRBJ2-1 TRBV18 CASSPTALDEQFF TGTGCCAGCTCACCGACAGCTCTCGATGAGCAGTTCTTC
NA NA TRBJ2-7 TRBV28 CASSLRSPAYEQYF TGTGCCAGCAGTTTGAGGTCACCGGCCTACGAGCAGTACTTC
NA TRBD1 TRBJ2-7 TRBV7-2 CASSFTGTGLSYEQYF TGTGCCAGCAGCTTTACCGGGACAGGGCTTTCCTACGAGCAGTACTTC
NA NA TRBJ1-1 TRBV5-4 CASSLRGAGTEAFF TGTGCCAGCAGCTTGCGGGGGGCAGGCACTGAAGCTTTCTTT
NA TRBD2 TRBJ2-7 TRBV10-2 CASSSGTSGTYEQYF TGCGCCAGCAGTTCCGGGACTAGCGGCACCTACGAGCAGTACTTC
NA NA TRBJ1-1 TRBV2 CASRADSTEAFF TGTGCCAGCAGGGCCGACAGCACTGAAGCTTTCTTT
NA NA TRBJ1-5 TRBV15 CATSKGGWEGPQHF TGTGCCACCAGCAAAGGCGGTTGGGAAGGGCCCCAGCATTTT
NA TRBD2 TRBJ2-7 TRBV11-3 CASSLEAGVSYEQYF TGTGCCAGCAGCTTAGAAGCGGGAGTTTCCTACGAGCAGTACTTC
NA NA TRBJ2-1 TRBV18 CASSRPVDEQFF TGTGCCAGCTCACGACCCGTCGATGAGCAGTTCTTC
NA NA TRBJ2-1 TRBV5-4 CASSPDWAGNNEQFF TGTGCCAGCAGCCCGGATTGGGCGGGGAACAATGAGCAGTTCTTC
NA TRBD2 TRBJ2-3 TRBV28 CASSLEVGRSYF TGTGCCAGCAGTTTAGAGGTCGGGAGGTCCTATTTT
once TRBD1 TRBJ1-3 TRBV2 CASIPVRDRSTSGNTIYF TGTGCCAGCATTCCCGTCAGGGACAGGTCGACCTCTGGAAACACCATATATTTT
NA NA TRBJ1-2 TRBV5-4 CASSSSWDLPHGYTF TGTGCCAGCAGCTCCTCCTGGGACCTCCCACATGGCTACACCTTC
NA TRBD2 TRBJ2-5 TRBV2 CASSSFGPRSGTNQETQYF TGTGCCAGCAGTTCCTTTGGGCCCCGCTCCGGGACTAATCAAGAGACCCAGTACTTC
NA NA TRBJ2-3 TRBV6-1 CASSELGGRTDTQYF TGTGCCAGCAGTGAATTGGGGGGGCGCACAGATACGCAGTATTTT
NA NA TRBJ2-1 TRBV19 CASSISDRVLYNEQFF TGTGCCAGTAGTATATCGGACAGAGTCCTCTACAATGAGCAGTTCTTC
NA TRBD1 TRBJ1-4 TRBV5-4 CASSKDRGDYAEKLFF TGTGCCAGCAGCAAGGACAGGGGAGATTATGCTGAAAAACTGTTTTTT
NA TRBD2 TRBJ2-1 TRBV7-9 CASSLTGGNEQFF TGTGCCAGCAGCTTAACGGGGGGTAATGAGCAGTTCTTC
NA TRBD2 TRBJ2-3 TRBV19 CASTPGTSRDTQYF TGTGCCAGTACTCCGGGGACTAGTAGAGATACGCAGTATTTT
once NA TRBJ1-2 TRBV28 CASSKQGYTF TGTGCCAGCAGTAAGCAGGGCTACACCTTC
NA NA TRBJ1-4 TRBV7-2 CASSFNPDPVRTNEKLFF TGTGCCAGCAGCTTCAACCCAGATCCGGTTAGAACTAATGAAAAACTGTTTTTT
NA NA TRBJ1-2 TRBV5-4 CASSLEGNYGYTF TGTGCCAGCAGCTTGGAGGGGAACTATGGCTACACCTTC
NA NA TRBJ2-7 TRBV18 CASSPKSRDYEQYF TGTGCCAGCTCACCAAAGAGCAGGGACTACGAGCAGTACTTC
NA TRBD1 TRBJ1-2 TRBV6-6 CASSHPRDRGRSGYTF TGTGCCAGCAGTCACCCAAGGGACAGGGGTAGGTCTGGCTACACCTTC
NA TRBD1 TRBJ2-7 TRBV5-4 CASSTTGGRYEQYF TGTGCCAGCAGTACGACAGGGGGGAGGTACGAGCAGTACTTC
NA NA TRBJ2-2 TRBV7-3 CASSLNPGANTGELFF TGTGCCAGCAGCTTAAACCCAGGTGCGAACACCGGGGAGCTGTTTTTT
NA TRBD2 TRBJ2-7 TRBV6-6 CASTLDGAGLSYEQYF TGTGCCAGCACCCTCGACGGGGCGGGACTATCCTACGAGCAGTACTTC
NA NA TRBJ1-3 TRBV18 CASSDQSLPLGNTIYF TGTGCCAGCTCAGACCAAAGTCTCCCCCTTGGAAACACCATATATTTT
NA NA TRBJ2-7 TRBV27 CASSLTSGRNYEQYF TGTGCCAGCAGTTTAACCTCAGGACGAAACTACGAGCAGTACTTC
NA NA TRBJ1-1 TRBV7-9 CASSLRTNTEAFF TGTGCCAGCAGCTTAAGGACAAACACTGAAGCTTTCTTT
NA NA TRBJ2-3 TRBV11-3 CASSPSTDTQYF TGTGCCAGCAGCCCTAGCACAGATACGCAGTATTTT
NA TRBD1 TRBJ1-5 TRBV6-1 CASRGQTETNQPQHF TGTGCCAGCAGGGGACAGACCGAGACCAATCAGCCCCAGCATTTT
NA TRBD1 TRBJ2-7 TRBV7-2 CASSQPDRAGYEQYF TGTGCCAGCAGCCAACCCGACAGGGCAGGGTACGAGCAGTACTTC
NA NA TRBJ2-3 TRBV28 CASVGASTDTQYF TGTGCCAGCGTGGGGGCTTCCACAGATACGCAGTATTTT
NA NA TRBJ2-6 TRBV10-3 CAISESNIVRAGANVLTF TGTGCCATCAGTGAGTCGAACATAGTGCGGGCTGGGGCCAACGTCCTGACTTTC
NA NA TRBJ1-2 TRBV5-1 CASSLGRSLDGGYTF TGCGCCAGCAGCTTAGGCAGGTCCCTAGATGGCGGCTACACCTTC
once TRBD2 TRBJ2-1 TRBV27 CASSFSTSGNEQFF TGTGCCAGCAGTTTTTCGACTAGCGGGAATGAGCAGTTCTTC
NA NA TRBJ1-2 TRBV11-2 CASSSLPRGRDYGYTF TGTGCCAGCAGCTCCCTCCCTCGAGGACGGGACTATGGCTACACCTTC
NA TRBD2 TRBJ2-5 TRBV28 CASSPGLAGGGSETQYF TGTGCCAGCAGCCCCGGACTAGCGGGAGGAGGATCAGAGACCCAGTACTTC
NA NA TRBJ2-7 TRBV4-2 CASSQGGGSSYEQYF TGTGCCAGCAGCCAAGGGGGTGGTAGCTCCTACGAGCAGTACTTC
NA TRBD2 TRBJ2-3 TRBV7-9 CASSLAGVSDTQYF TGTGCCAGCAGCCTAGCGGGAGTGTCCGATACGCAGTATTTT
NA TRBD2 TRBJ2-7 TRBV5-4 CASIKAGGPDNEQYF TGTGCCAGCATCAAAGCGGGAGGGCCGGACAACGAGCAGTACTTC